This TCR beta chain is from a study of response to subunit inactivated influenza vaccine. This clonotype was detected a few times. Per the germline V gene, CDR1 is DFQATT and CDR2 is SNEGSKA (reference sequence). The V end was cut by 6 bases, the J end by 2 bases, with 10 bases between. This CDR3 is built from 12 residues. Each CDR3 protein gets one entry after TCRdb re-called the RT-PCR reads with MiXCR. The sample gives some 800,000 distinct CDR3 sequences, 21% of which show up once; about a tenth is in the top ten. This TCR was sampled from a middle-aged man who received an inactivated influenza vaccine. The material sequenced was PBMCs from blood, taken more than 4 days after vaccination. The chain carries TRBV20-1 and TRBJ1-1, with D uncertain. In DNA, the CDR3 is TGCAGTGCCACTTATCCAAACACTGAAGCTTTCTTT. This encodes CSATYPNTEAFF.